This T cell receptor beta chain was sequenced for a study of cytomegalovirus exposure and HLA in healthy donors. Study at large: Sequencing of roughly 180 million T cells in an earlier analysis found under 120 million unique TCR beta sequences. Some 91 million unique TCRs from HLA-typed donors were held in an early release of data. Regarding the study as a whole: Using a false discovery rate of 0.05, a later analysis showed that approximately 16,000 TCR beta sequences were associated with HLA alleles.

V shed 6 bases, J shed 6 bases, and the junction held 16 bases outside the gene matches. The CDR3 runs to 16 residues. Germline V lookup: CDR1 SNHLY, CDR2 FYNNEI. The PCR employed 60 Vbeta primers together with 13 Jbeta primers. The table came from immunoSEQ multiplex PCR; TCRdb's copy has only in-frame clones and leaves some out. The sample includes over 50,000 clones, approximately 74% of them seen just once. A remark on this clone: What it binds is not known.

The J gene is TRBJ2-7, the V gene TRBV2, with TRBD2 matching 8 bases. Sequencing was done on a sample of PBMCs. This clonotype was sampled from a man in his forties in good health and CMV-seropositive. For the CDR3, the DNA is TGTGCCAGCAGCCTCTACTGGGCGGGAGGAGGCGGCGAGCAGTACTTC. It translates to CASSLYWAGGGGEQYF.